This TCR beta chain was sequenced in a study of blood T cell repertoires in COVID-19. Only in-frame clones appear in the TCRdb table, and some are missing; sequencing was by immunoSEQ multiplex PCR. In the table there are approximately 230,000 clones, 85% to 90% of which are singletons. The CDR3 has 16 residues. Germline assignment: CDR1 LGHDT and CDR2 YNNKEL (reference sequence). Trimming took 1 base from V and 13 from J, leaving 20 bases between them. This receptor was taken from a woman between 50 and 59 years old with acute COVID-19. The J gene is TRBJ1-6, the V gene TRBV3-1 (or the pseudogene TRBV3-2); maybe TRBD1 (6 bases). Sequenced sample: PBMCs or T cells enriched from blood (not recorded which). CDR3 sequence reads: CASSQGGAGARGPLHF. The CDR3 DNA reads as TGTGCCAGCAGCCAAGGGGGCGCAGGGGCCCGAGGGCCCCTCCACTTT.